Following are 26 T cell receptor beta chains from one sample sequenced in a study of T-cell reconstitution after alpha-beta-depleted transplantation in children. Unique molecular identifiers were used to barcode this TCRbeta library. MiXCR was run by TCRdb on the PCR reads, yielding one entry per CDR3 protein. The data show 700,000 or so distinct CDR3 sequences, less than 15% seen once. Sample: PBMCs, taken before TCRalphabeta/CD19-depleted stem cell transplant. The source is a girl aged 2 to 9 with congenital amegakaryocytic thrombocytopenia, due to receive a stem cell transplant.

This clonotype turned up a few times. The chain has TRBV6-5 and TRBJ1-2; 8 bases map to TRBD1. CDR1 MNHEY and CDR2 SVGAGI come from the germline V gene. The CDR3 contains 17 residues. Germline trimming cut 6 bases from V and 2 bases from J; bases unmatched to any gene: 14. CDR3 region: CASRSLRQGASNYGYTF. CDR3 bases: TGTGCCAGCAGGTCCTTGAGGCAGGGGGCATCAAACTATGGCTACACCTTC.

This clonotype was detected ten times or more. The chain couples TRBV5-1 to TRBJ2-1; D might be TRBD2 (5 bases). Deletions cut 0 bases from V and 9 bases from J, with 16 bases between. CDR1 and CDR2 from the germline V gene are SGHRS and YFSETQ. This CDR3 region has 15 residues. This CDR3 reads CASSLGLAAHSEQFF. The CDR3 DNA reads as TGCGCCAGCAGCTTGGGTCTAGCAGCTCATAGTGAGCAGTTCTTC.

This clonotype was picked up many times. This chain connects TRBV5-1 to TRBJ2-2, with 7 positions matching TRBD2. With 0 bases clipped from V and 2 bases from J, the junction kept 1 base outside the gene matches. The CDR3 length is 15 residues. Germline loops: CDR1 SGHRS, CDR2 YFSETQ. The CDR3 spells CASSLGGSNTGELFF. The CDR3 nucleotides read TGCGCCAGCAGCTTGGGCGGGAGTAACACCGGGGAGCTGTTTTTT.

The table lists this clonotype with many counts. The chain has TRBV5-6 and TRBJ2-3; 9 bases align to TRBD2. Germline CDR1 SGHDT, CDR2 YYEEEE. CDR3 size: 11 residues. The V segment lost 5 bases and the J segment 14 bases; nucleotides outside the gene matches: 6. CDR3 nucleotides: TGTGCCAGCAGTTCTGGAGCGGGGGGGTATTTT. Amino acids: CASSSGAGGYF.

The V and J genes are TRBV12-3 or TRBV12-4 and TRBJ1-2; 8 bases are shared with TRBD1. V dropped 6 bases and J dropped 4; count of bases not matched to a gene: 10. CDR3 length: 15 residues. The DNA of the CDR3 is TGTGCCAGCAGCCTGGGGGCGCAGGGGGCCTATGGCTACACCTTC. It is translated as CASSLGAQGAYGYTF.

This clonotype was observed a few times. The J gene is TRBJ2-1, the V gene TRBV11-2; the D gene is possibly TRBD2 (5 bases). Between the trimmed V and J ends, which lost 5 bases and 2 bases, there was a span of 13 bases. CDR1 SGHAT and CDR2 FQNNGV come from the germline V gene. This CDR3 region has 15 residues. Here the CDR3 DNA reads TGTGCCAGCAGCCTCGGGAACCCTACCTACAATGAGCAGTTCTTC. As protein: CASSLGNPTYNEQFF.

This clonotype has a count of ten or more. The chain couples TRBV5-1 to TRBJ1-6; the D is unclear. This CDR3 contains 14 residues. Germline CDR1 SGHRS, CDR2 YFSETQ. V was clipped by 5 bases and J by 5 bases, with 11 bases between them. The CDR3: CASRNRFDNSPLHF. Here the CDR3 DNA reads TGCGCCAGCAGGAATCGCTTTGATAATTCACCCCTCCACTTT.

The genes are TRBV5-1 and TRBJ2-1; 10 bases match TRBD2. From germline, CDR1 is SGHRS and CDR2 YFSETQ. The CDR3 length is 20 residues. The J segment lost 4 bases and the V segment lost 4 bases, leaving 20 bases of the junction unmatched. CDR3 nucleotide sequence: TGCGCCAGCAGCCCGTTCCAAGGACGGGGGAGGACTAGCGGATACAATGAGCAGTTCTTC. Protein: CASSPFQGRGRTSGYNEQFF.

This clonotype turned up a few times. This chain joins TRBV4-2 and TRBJ2-1; D may be TRBD2 (6 bases). The germline gives CDR1 LGHNA, CDR2 YNFKEQ. Trimming removed 4 bases from V and 10 bases from J, with 20 bases in between. The CDR3 has 15 amino acids. The DNA for the CDR3 is TGTGCCAGCAGCCGGGGGGAGCTAGCGTGGAAAGAGCAGTTCTTC. Its protein is CASSRGELAWKEQFF.

The chain employs TRBV28 and TRBJ2-1; D might be TRBD1 (6 bases). Trimming removed 3 bases at V and 8 bases at J, with 14 bases between. The germline CDR1 and CDR2 sequences are MDHEN and SYDVKM. The CDR3 runs 14 residues. CDR3 protein: CASSFRGERDEQFF. DNA for the CDR3: TGTGCCAGCAGTTTCAGGGGCGAGAGGGATGAGCAGTTCTTC. Full variable domain (missing parts from reference TRBV28 and TRBJ2-1): DVKVTQSSRYLVKRTGEKVFLECVQDMDHENMFWYRQDPGLGLRLIYFSYDVKMKEKGDIPEGYSVSREKKERFSLILESASTNQTSMYLCASSFRGERDEQFFGPGTRLTVL.

This clonotype was seen a few times. The CDR3 here is CAFHRGRDTIYF. DNA for the CDR3: TGTGCCTTCCACAGGGGAAGGGACACCATATATTTT. The chain recombines TRBV30 with TRBJ1-3; 7 bases are a match to TRBD1. The trim removed 7 bases at V and 8 bases at J, leaving 8 bases unmatched. Germline assignment: CDR1 GTSNPN and CDR2 SVGIG (reference sequence). This CDR3 is 12 amino acids long.

This clonotype has ten or more counts. The chain combines TRBV7-6 with TRBJ2-1; 11 positions agree with TRBD2. With 2 bases clipped from V and 0 bases from J, the junction kept 6 bases outside the gene matches. The length of the CDR3 is 18 residues. From germline, CDR1 is SGHVS and CDR2 FNYEAQ. The CDR3 loop reads CASSLSSGRSDSYNEQFF. The CDR3, as DNA: TGTGCCAGCAGCTTATCTAGCGGGAGGTCAGACTCCTACAATGAGCAGTTCTTC.

This clonotype appeared many times. The chain has TRBV9 and TRBJ1-2, with 7 bases matching TRBD1. Germline loops: CDR1 SGDLS, CDR2 YYNGEE. The CDR3 sequence is 15 residues long. With 4 bases clipped from V and 4 bases from J, the junction kept 10 bases outside the gene matches. Here the CDR3 reads CASSPRQGAGYGYTF. CDR3 DNA sequence: TGTGCCAGCAGCCCACGACAGGGTGCGGGCTATGGCTACACCTTC.

This chain connects TRBV18 to TRBJ2-1, with a weak D call TRBD2 (6 bases). Trimming removed 2 bases from V and 3 bases from J, with 14 bases in between. Germline-derived CDR1 and CDR2 are KGHSH and LQKENI. This CDR3 region has 16 residues. CDR3 bases: TGTGCCAGCTCACCATGGACGGGAGCGGACTACAATGAGCAGTTCTTC. This translates into CASSPWTGADYNEQFF.

This clonotype has a count of ten or more. J is TRBJ1-2 and V is TRBV20-1; D is undetermined. CDR3 size: 13 residues. V was shortened by 6 bases and J by 4 bases, with 15 bases between the two germline ends. Germline CDR1 reads DFQATT; CDR2 reads SNEGSKA (reference sequence). The CDR3 region is CSAREPSGYGYTF. The CDR3, as DNA: TGCAGTGCCCGGGAACCGTCCGGCTATGGCTACACCTTC.

This clonotype was picked up a small number of times. V gene TRBV7-3 combines with J gene TRBJ2-5; perhaps TRBD1 as D (6 bases). CDR1 SGHTA and CDR2 FQGTGA come from the germline V gene. V dropped 6 bases and J dropped 1 base, with 15 bases sitting between them. This CDR3 region has 15 residues. The CDR3 DNA reads TGTGCCAGCAGTCGCGGACAGTCGTTCCAAGAGACCCAGTACTTC. This sequence encodes CASSRGQSFQETQYF.

This clonotype was seen repeatedly, ten times or more. The chain is built from TRBV6-2 or TRBV6-3 and TRBJ2-3, with 7 positions matching TRBD1. CDR1 and CDR2 (germline): MNHEY, SVGEGT. The CDR3 loop spans 15 amino acids. The trim removed 2 bases at V and 5 bases at J, leaving 7 bases unmatched. In DNA form, the CDR3 reads TGTGCCAGCAGTTACCCAGGGACAGCGAGAGATACGCAGTATTTT. This translates into CASSYPGTARDTQYF.

The V call is TRBV12-5, the J call TRBJ2-4; D not resolved. The germline V gene has CDR1 LGHNT and CDR2 FRNRAP. V lost 0 bases, J lost 3 bases, and 12 bases lay in between. CDR3 length: 16 amino acids. The CDR3 spells CASGLVLPGLKNIQYF. As DNA, the CDR3 is TGTGCTAGTGGTTTGGTACTACCGGGTCTCAAAAACATTCAGTACTTC.

This clonotype was observed a handful of times. The chain links TRBV11-2 to TRBJ2-3; 8 positions agree with TRBD2. This CDR3 is built from 17 residues. The germline V gene has CDR1 SGHAT and CDR2 FQNNGV. V shed 0 bases and J 2 bases; nucleotides not matched to a gene: 7. In DNA, the CDR3 is TGTGCCAGCAGCTTAGATCCCCAGCGGGAGAACACAGATACGCAGTATTTT. Its protein product is CASSLDPQRENTDTQYF.

This clonotype has a count of ten or more. This chain uses TRBV5-1 with TRBJ2-4, with TRBD2 matching 10 bases. The CDR3 has 14 residues. From germline, CDR1 is SGHRS and CDR2 YFSETQ. After removal of 4 bases from V and 4 bases from J, the junction contained 2 bases not matched to a gene. Written as DNA, the CDR3 is TGCGCCAGCAGCAATAGCGGGAGGAAAAACATTCAGTACTTC. Amino acids: CASSNSGRKNIQYF.

This clonotype was counted many times. The chain has TRBV7-3 and TRBJ2-7; 9 positions agree with TRBD1. Trimming at V came to 1 base and at J to 1 base, leaving 5 bases not matched to a gene. The CDR3 is made up of 16 amino acids. Germline V gene data show CDR1 as SGHTA and CDR2 as FQGTGA. The CDR3, as DNA: TGTGCCAGCAGCTTAAGGGCCGGGACAGGGTCCTACGAGCAGTACTTC. This sequence encodes CASSLRAGTGSYEQYF.

Remarks on this clonotype: A much larger clonotype is one base distant, so this may be a read error. Given the absence of the conserved phenylalanine or tryptophan at the CDR3 end, a read error is likely. This chain joins TRBV29-1 and TRBJ2-2; D is perhaps TRBD1 (6 bases). The V end was cut by 4 bases, the J end by 2 bases, with 17 bases between. The CDR3 length is 16 residues. Germline CDR1 reads SQVTM; CDR2 reads ANQGSEA. This CDR3 is CSVGGVRGINTGELFL. The CDR3 coding sequence is TGCAGCGTTGGAGGGGTCAGGGGTATCAACACCGGGGAGCTGTTTTTG.

This clonotype was counted many times. V gene TRBV10-3 combines with J gene TRBJ2-4; no definite D call. Germline CDR1 reads ENHRY; CDR2 reads SYGVKD. This CDR3 is built from 14 residues. Trimming pared 4 bases from V and 0 bases from J, leaving 7 bases between. The CDR3 sequence is CAISGDIAKNIQYF. In nucleotides, the CDR3 is TGTGCCATCAGTGGTGACATAGCCAAAAACATTCAGTACTTC.

This clonotype was observed a few times. The chain couples TRBV5-1 to TRBJ2-1; D possibly corresponds to TRBD1 (6 bases). Germline CDR1 SGHRS, CDR2 YFSETQ. The V gene lost 4 bases and the J gene lost 3 bases, with 20 bases spanning the gap. CDR3 length: 17 residues. CDR3 protein: CASSPPKGGAHYNEQFF. In DNA form, the CDR3 reads TGCGCCAGCAGCCCTCCGAAAGGGGGAGCTCACTACAATGAGCAGTTCTTC.

This clonotype was counted many times. The chain joins TRBV20-1 to TRBJ2-2; 11 bases match TRBD1. CDR1 is DFQATT and CDR2 is SNEGSKA in the germline V gene (reference sequence). The CDR3 totals 19 residues. V lost 4 bases and J lost 4; bases outside the gene matches: 17. The CDR3 here is CSAKPPRTGGSGITGELFF. CDR3 coding DNA: TGCAGTGCTAAGCCGCCCAGGACAGGGGGCTCGGGTATCACCGGGGAGCTGTTTTTT.

This clonotype was detected many times. The rearrangement uses TRBV5-1 and TRBJ2-2, with D hard to call. This CDR3 spans 11 amino acids. V was shortened by 7 bases and J by 8 bases, with 9 bases between the two germline ends. Germline V gene lookup returns CDR1 SGHRS and CDR2 YFSETQ. The CDR3 DNA follows: TGCGCCAGCGCCCGTGTGGGGGAGCTGTTTTTT. Translated, it gives CASARVGELFF.